Reported below is one T cell receptor (beta chain). TCRdb keeps only in-frame clones here, not all; method: immunoSEQ multiplex PCR. Of 55,000 to 70,000 clones in the sample, about 91% were seen once. This sample was taken from a study of blood T cell repertoires in COVID-19. In germline, CDR1 is MNHEY, CDR2 SMNVEV (reference sequence). This CDR3 has 15 amino acids. Germline trimming cut 5 bases from V and 7 bases from J; bases unmatched to any gene: 10. The sample consisted of peripheral blood. The source is a middle-aged man with COVID-19, enrolled during active disease. The chain employs TRBV27 and TRBJ1-4, with 7 nucleotides matching TRBD1. CDR3 amino acids: CASSPIDRDGEKLFF. Written as DNA, the CDR3 is TGTGCCAGCAGTCCAATCGACAGGGATGGTGAAAAACTGTTTTTT.